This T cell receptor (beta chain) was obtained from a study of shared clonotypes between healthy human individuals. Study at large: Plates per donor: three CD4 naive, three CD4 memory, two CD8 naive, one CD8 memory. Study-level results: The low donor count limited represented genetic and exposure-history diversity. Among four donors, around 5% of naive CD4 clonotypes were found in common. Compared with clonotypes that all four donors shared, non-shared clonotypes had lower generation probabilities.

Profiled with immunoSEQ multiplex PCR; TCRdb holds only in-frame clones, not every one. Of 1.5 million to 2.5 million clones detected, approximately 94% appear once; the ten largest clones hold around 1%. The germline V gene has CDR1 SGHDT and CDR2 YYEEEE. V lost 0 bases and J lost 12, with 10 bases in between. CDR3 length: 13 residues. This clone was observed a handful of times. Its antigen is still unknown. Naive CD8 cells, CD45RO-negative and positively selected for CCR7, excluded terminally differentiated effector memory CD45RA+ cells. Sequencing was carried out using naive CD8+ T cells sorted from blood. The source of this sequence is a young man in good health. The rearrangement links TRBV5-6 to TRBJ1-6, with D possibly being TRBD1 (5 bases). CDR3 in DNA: TGTGCCAGCAGCTTGGGTAGGGACCAACCCCTCCACTTT. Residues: CASSLGRDQPLHF.